These 20 T cell receptor beta chains were sequenced from one sample in a study of monozygotic twins with inflammatory bowel disease. One entry per CDR3 protein, without DNA, is what TCRdb gives after re-calling the 5' RACE reads. Its table records some 200,000 distinct CDR3 sequences. Sequenced: blood. The receptors originated from a human donor with ulcerative colitis or Crohn's disease, or a healthy co-twin of an affected twin (not recorded which).

The rearrangement uses TRBV7-9 and TRBJ2-7; TCRdb designates TRBD1, a call that cannot be tested without DNA. This CDR3 region has 14 residues. Germline CDR1 and CDR2: SEHNR and FQNEAQ (reference sequence). This CDR3 reads CASSSTGFNYEQYF.

This chain connects TRBV6-1 to TRBJ2-2; TCRdb indicates TRBD2, and absent DNA this call remains unverified. The CDR3 sequence is 14 residues long. Germline CDR1 is MNHNS and CDR2 is SASEGT. CDR3 residues: CAVRAFPSTGELFF.

The chain employs TRBV5-4 and TRBJ2-1. CDR1 and CDR2 (germline): SGHNT, YYREEE (reference sequence). The CDR3 contains 16 residues. The CDR3 sequence: CASSLVRATTNNEQFF.

The V and J genes are TRBV5-1 and TRBJ2-1; TCRdb's assignment of TRBD1 cannot be checked, as there is no DNA. This CDR3 has 14 residues. Looked up from germline, CDR1 is SGHRS and CDR2 is YFSETQ. The CDR3 sequence: CASSSQGEWNEQFF. Complete variable domain (other parts from reference TRBV5-1 and TRBJ2-1): KAGVTQTPRYLIKTRGQQVTLSCSPISGHRSVSWYQQTPGQGLQFLFEYFSETQRNKGNFPGRFSGRQFSNSRSEMNVSTLELGDSALYLCASSSQGEWNEQFFGPGTRLTVL.

V usage is TRBV19 and J usage is TRBJ1-5; TCRdb lists TRBD1, though no DNA is available to test this call. This CDR3 is built from 15 residues. From germline, CDR1 is LNHDA and CDR2 SQIVND (reference sequence). The chain's CDR3 is CASSEQGDSNQPQHF.

V and J are TRBV29-1 and TRBJ1-1; there is no DNA to check the TCRdb D call of TRBD1. The CDR3 has 14 amino acids. The germline V gene encodes CDR1 SQVTM and CDR2 ANQGSEA. CDR3 in amino acids: CSVGRQGFVTEAFF. Supplemented by reference TRBV29-1 and TRBJ1-1, the full variable domain reads SAVISQKPSRDICQRGTSLTIQCQVDSQVTMMFWYRQQPGQSLTLIATANQGSEATYESGFVIDKFPISRPNLTFSTLTVSNMSPEDSSIYLCSVGRQGFVTEAFFGQGTRLTVV.

This chain connects TRBV20-1 to TRBJ1-2; the TCRdb call, TRBD1, lacks DNA for checking. Germline values: CDR1 DFQATT, CDR2 SNEGSKA (reference sequence). The CDR3 extends over 14 amino acids. CDR3 residues: CSARGIGTARGYTF.

This chain links TRBV29-1 with TRBJ2-3. The germline gives CDR1 SQVTM, CDR2 ANQGSEA. The CDR3 sequence is 12 residues long. CDR3: CSVEGFPDTQYF.

The chain recombines TRBV10-3 with TRBJ2-3; TCRdb's assignment of TRBD2 cannot be checked, as there is no DNA. This CDR3 region has 14 residues. CDR1 and CDR2 from the germline V gene are ENHRY and SYGVKD. The CDR3 loop reads CAIEASGASDTQYF.

V gene TRBV2 combines with J gene TRBJ1-1. This CDR3 is 13 amino acids long. Germline V gene sequence: CDR1 SNHLY, CDR2 FYNNEI. CDR3 sequence: CAGKDGMNTEAFF.

This sequence joins TRBV5-1 and TRBJ2-5; TCRdb names TRBD1, which stays unverified in the absence of DNA. The CDR3 runs to 15 residues. CDR1 and CDR2 from the germline V gene are SGHRS and YFSETQ. This chain's CDR3 is CASSEGAHYQETQYF. Together with reference TRBV5-1 and TRBJ2-5, the CDR3 gives the full variable domain: KAGVTQTPRYLIKTRGQQVTLSCSPISGHRSVSWYQQTPGQGLQFLFEYFSETQRNKGNFPGRFSGRQFSNSRSEMNVSTLELGDSALYLCASSEGAHYQETQYFGPGTRLLVL.

The chain couples TRBV12-3 or TRBV12-4 to TRBJ2-7; as DNA is missing, the TRBD2 call by TCRdb cannot be tested. This CDR3 contains 14 residues. The CDR3: CASRHAGPTYEQYF.

The chain has TRBV6-6 and TRBJ2-5; the TRBD1 assignment by TCRdb is unverifiable without DNA. The CDR3 loop spans 14 amino acids. The germline V gene has CDR1 MNHNY and CDR2 SVGAGI (reference sequence). This CDR3 is CASSSGTGKETQYF.

This rearrangement joins TRBV12-3 or TRBV12-4 to TRBJ2-7; TCRdb lists TRBD1, though no DNA is available to test this call. This CDR3 has 14 residues. The CDR3 sequence is CASSLRAMTYEQYF.

V usage is TRBV5-1 and J usage is TRBJ1-5; TCRdb gives TRBD1 as the D gene, but with no DNA this cannot be confirmed. CDR3 length equals 15 residues. Germline V gene lookup returns CDR1 SGHRS and CDR2 YFSETQ. CDR3 amino acids: CASSRTTGGNQPQHF.

This chain connects TRBV12-3 or TRBV12-4 to TRBJ2-5; as DNA is missing, the TRBD2 call by TCRdb cannot be tested. This CDR3 is 14 amino acids long. The CDR3: CASSLGDGLETQYF.

V usage is TRBV5-1 and J usage is TRBJ2-3; the D gene TCRdb calls, TRBD2, cannot be checked with no DNA. Per the germline V gene, CDR1 is SGHRS and CDR2 is YFSETQ. The CDR3 is 14 amino acids. CDR3 amino acids: CASRSGGAEDTQYF.

The rearrangement uses TRBV18 and TRBJ1-5; the TCRdb call, TRBD1, lacks DNA for checking. The CDR3 consists of 14 residues. CDR1 is KGHSH and CDR2 is LQKENI in the germline V gene. The CDR3 loop reads CASSLDRERQPQHF.

J is TRBJ2-1 and V is TRBV20-1; TCRdb returns TRBD1, unconfirmable since there is no DNA. CDR3 length: 16 amino acids. Germline CDR1 and CDR2: DFQATT and SNEGSKA (reference sequence). CDR3 loop: CSARDLLAGGPDEQFF.

This chain uses TRBV3-1 with TRBJ2-5. Germline lookup yields CDR1 LGHDT and CDR2 YNNKEL (reference sequence). This CDR3 has 12 amino acids. CDR3 sequence: CASGVLGETQYF.